The present T cell receptor (beta chain) was sequenced within a study of T cell responses to AZD1222 COVID-19 vaccine. TCRdb's table, derived via immunoSEQ multiplex PCR, lists solely in-frame clones and lacks some. In the table there are 95,000 to 150,000 clones, about 90% of which are singletons. Trimming took off 4 bases at V and 5 bases at J, with 9 bases between the two ends. The CDR3 extends over 13 amino acids. The germline V gene encodes CDR1 SGDLS and CDR2 YYNGEE. This chain uses TRBV9 with TRBJ2-2, with TRBD2 as a possible D gene (5 bases). The specimen was peripheral blood, collected on day 0 of AZD1222 vaccination. The TCR sequence derives from an adult in good health. Here the CDR3 reads CASSPQRTGELFF. The CDR3 DNA reads TGTGCCAGCAGCCCCCAGCGGACCGGGGAGCTGTTTTTT.